One T cell receptor beta chain is described in this entry. The target antigen is unknown. Clones were sequenced by immunoSEQ multiplex PCR, and TCRdb holds only the in-frame ones, with some missing. Of about 34,000 clones in the sample, 95% to 96% are singletons; the top ten hold 0.15% to 0.2%. The sample belongs to a study of circulating and synovial CD4+ cells in juvenile arthritis. Study results and limitations: These blood cells shared more CDR3 sequences with synovium than bulk blood. Bulk blood CD4 repertoires were more diverse than these. T cell genome counts differed by at least an order of magnitude between CPL and CD4 samples. Measured synovium overlap likely understates the true shared repertoire.

CDR3 length: 14 amino acids. The V gene's germline CDR1 is SGHTA and CDR2 FQGNSA. V shed 5 bases, J shed 2 bases, and the junction held 4 bases outside the gene matches. What was sequenced was CD4+ T cells from blood. This clonotype was sampled from a human donor with juvenile idiopathic arthritis. V usage is TRBV7-2 and J usage is TRBJ1-1, with 8 nucleotides matching TRBD1. The CDR3 protein is CASSRTGGNTEAFF. The CDR3 bases are TGTGCCAGCAGCCGAACAGGGGGAAACACTGAAGCTTTCTTT.